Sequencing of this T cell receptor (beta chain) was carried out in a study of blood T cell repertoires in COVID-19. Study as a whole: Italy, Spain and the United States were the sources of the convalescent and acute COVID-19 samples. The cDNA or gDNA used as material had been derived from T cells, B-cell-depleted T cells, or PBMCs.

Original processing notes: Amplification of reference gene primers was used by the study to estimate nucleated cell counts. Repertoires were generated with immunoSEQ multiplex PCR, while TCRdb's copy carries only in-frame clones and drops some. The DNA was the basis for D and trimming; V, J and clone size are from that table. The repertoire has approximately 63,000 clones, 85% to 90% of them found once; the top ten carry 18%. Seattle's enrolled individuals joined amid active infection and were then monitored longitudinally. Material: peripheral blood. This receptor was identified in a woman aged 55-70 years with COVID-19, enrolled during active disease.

In DNA form, the CDR3 reads TGTGCCACCAGCAGACCCACCTGGGGGGGCAGCCAGCCCCAGCATTTT. Translating gives CATSRPTWGGSQPQHF. The chain uses TRBV15 and TRBJ1-5; perhaps TRBD1 as D (6 bases). The germline V and J ends were trimmed by 2 bases and 7 bases, with 18 bases remaining between them. The germline CDR1 and CDR2 sequences are LNHNV and YYDKDF (reference sequence). CDR3 size: 16 residues.